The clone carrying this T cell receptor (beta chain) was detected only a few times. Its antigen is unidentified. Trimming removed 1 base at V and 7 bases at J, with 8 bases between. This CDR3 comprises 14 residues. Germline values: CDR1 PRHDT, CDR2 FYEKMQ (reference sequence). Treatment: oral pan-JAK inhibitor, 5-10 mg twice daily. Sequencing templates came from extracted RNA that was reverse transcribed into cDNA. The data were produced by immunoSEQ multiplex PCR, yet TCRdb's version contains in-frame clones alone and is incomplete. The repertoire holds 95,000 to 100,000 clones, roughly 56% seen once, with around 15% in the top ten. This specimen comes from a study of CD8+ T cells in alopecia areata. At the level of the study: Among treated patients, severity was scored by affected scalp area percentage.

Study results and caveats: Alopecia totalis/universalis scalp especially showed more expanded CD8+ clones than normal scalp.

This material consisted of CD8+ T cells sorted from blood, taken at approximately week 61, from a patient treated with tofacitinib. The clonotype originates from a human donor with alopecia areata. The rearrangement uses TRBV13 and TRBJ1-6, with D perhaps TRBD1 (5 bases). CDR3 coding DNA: TGTGCCAGCAGCTTAGAAGGGGACAATTCACCCCTCCACTTT. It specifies CASSLEGDNSPLHF. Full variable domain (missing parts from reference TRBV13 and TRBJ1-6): AAGVIQSPRHLIKEKRETATLKCYPIPRHDTVYWYQQGPGQDPQFLISFYEKMQSDKGSIPDRFSAQQFSDYHSELNMSSLELGDSALYFCASSLEGDNSPLHFGNGTRLTVT.